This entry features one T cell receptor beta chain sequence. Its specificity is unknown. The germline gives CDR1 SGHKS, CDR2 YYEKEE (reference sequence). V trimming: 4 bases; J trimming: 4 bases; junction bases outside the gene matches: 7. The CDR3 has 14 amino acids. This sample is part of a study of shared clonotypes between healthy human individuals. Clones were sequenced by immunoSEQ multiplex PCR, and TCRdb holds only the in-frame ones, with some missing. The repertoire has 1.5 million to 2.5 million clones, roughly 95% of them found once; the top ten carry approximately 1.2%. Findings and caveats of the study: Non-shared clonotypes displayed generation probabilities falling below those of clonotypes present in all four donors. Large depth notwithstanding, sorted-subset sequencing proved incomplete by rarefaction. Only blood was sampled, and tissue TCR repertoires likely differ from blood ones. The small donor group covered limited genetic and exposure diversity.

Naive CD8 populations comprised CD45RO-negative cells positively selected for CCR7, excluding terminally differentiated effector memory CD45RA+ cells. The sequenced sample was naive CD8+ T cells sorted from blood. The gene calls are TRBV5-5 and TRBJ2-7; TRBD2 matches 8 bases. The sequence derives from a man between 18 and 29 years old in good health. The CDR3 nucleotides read TGTGCCAGCAGCCTAAGCGGGGGCCATTACGAGCAGTACTTC. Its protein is CASSLSGGHYEQYF.